This note documents a single T cell receptor (beta chain) sequence. What it binds is unknown. Autoimmune disease history or systemic immunosuppression excluded patients. The assay was immunoSEQ multiplex PCR, and TCRdb's table has in-frame clones only and misses some. Among 99,000 or so clones listed, approximately 93% were seen once. These data originate in a study of OX40 agonist ivuxolimab in advanced cancers. Study-wide context: At doses from 0.01 to 10 mg/kg, patients were given intravenous ivuxolimab every 2 weeks.

General observations from the study: By week 6 at 0.1 to 3.0 mg/kg, blood CD4+ and CD8+ T cells had expanded clonally. Some nonresponders additionally presented with little normalized T-cell clonal expansion.

CDR3 length: 15 residues. V was cut by 1 base and J by 1 base, with 9 bases left in between. Germline CDR1 is LGHNA and CDR2 is YSLEER. This chain joins TRBV4-3 and TRBJ2-3; D may match TRBD1 or TRBD2 (5 bases each). The receptor was derived from an adult with an advanced solid tumor such as melanoma, head and neck, liver or kidney cancer. The specimen was CD4+ or CD8+ T cells sorted from blood, collected in a trial of the OX40 agonist ivuxolimab. As DNA, the CDR3 is TGCGCCAGCAGCCAAGTGGGGCGGGGCACAGATACGCAGTATTTT. Translated, it gives CASSQVGRGTDTQYF.